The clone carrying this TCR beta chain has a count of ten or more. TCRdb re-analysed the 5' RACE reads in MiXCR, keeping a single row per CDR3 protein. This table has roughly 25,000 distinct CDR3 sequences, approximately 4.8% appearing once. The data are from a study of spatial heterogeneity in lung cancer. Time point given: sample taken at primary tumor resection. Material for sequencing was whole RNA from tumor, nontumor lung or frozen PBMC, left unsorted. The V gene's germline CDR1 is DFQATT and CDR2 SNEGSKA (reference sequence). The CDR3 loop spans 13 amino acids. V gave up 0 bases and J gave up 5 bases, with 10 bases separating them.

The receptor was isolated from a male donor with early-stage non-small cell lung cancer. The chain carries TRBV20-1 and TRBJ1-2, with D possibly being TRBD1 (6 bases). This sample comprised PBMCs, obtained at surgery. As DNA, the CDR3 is TGCAGTGCTAGAGACGACAGGTTGTATGGCTACACCTTC. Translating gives CSARDDRLYGYTF.